This entry lists 28 T cell receptor beta chains sequenced from one sample in a study of blood T cell repertoires in COVID-19. Only in-frame clones appear in the TCRdb table, and some are missing; sequencing was by immunoSEQ multiplex PCR. The data hold 70,000 or so clones, with 75% to 80% observed a single time. Material for sequencing was peripheral blood. The receptors were sampled from a human donor in a cohort sampled during active COVID-19.

This clone was picked up one time. The chain uses TRBV5-8 and TRBJ1-5; D is possibly TRBD1 (5 bases). V was trimmed by 4 bases and J by 7 bases, leaving 15 bases between them. This CDR3 is 14 amino acids long. Germline CDR1 and CDR2: SGHTS and YDEGEE. The CDR3 region is CASSDLFGGQPQHF. Written as DNA, the CDR3 is TGTGCCAGCAGCGACCTTTTCGGGGGACAGCCCCAGCATTTT.

The V gene is TRBV7-2, the J gene TRBJ2-1, with 9 bases identical to TRBD2. The trim removed 1 base at V and 3 bases at J, leaving 1 base unmatched. The V gene's germline CDR1 is SGHTA and CDR2 FQGNSA. CDR3 length: 15 amino acids. CDR3 sequence: CASSLDSGGYNEQFF. DNA of the CDR3: TGTGCCAGCAGCTTAGATAGCGGGGGCTACAATGAGCAGTTCTTC. The full variable domain, its missing parts supplied by reference TRBV7-2 and TRBJ2-1, is GAGVSQSPSNKVTEKGKDVELRCDPISGHTALYWYRQSLGQGLEFLIYFQGNSAPDKSGLPSDRFSAERTGGSVSTLTIQRTQQEDSAVYLCASSLDSGGYNEQFFGPGTRLTVL.

The J gene is TRBJ2-1, the V gene TRBV10-2, with TRBD2 matching over 11 bases. The CDR3 contains 17 residues. CDR1 is WSHSY, CDR2 SAAADI, per germline. The junction had 7 bases not matched to a gene; V was cut back by 4 bases and J by 2 bases. The CDR3 sequence is CASSGPLLAGAYNEQFF. CDR3 in DNA: TGCGCCAGCAGTGGCCCCCTACTAGCGGGAGCCTACAATGAGCAGTTCTTC.

The V call is TRBV10-3, the J call TRBJ2-7; the D gene is possibly TRBD1 (5 bases). Trimming removed 3 bases from V and 5 bases from J, with 14 bases in between. The CDR3 spans 14 residues. CDR1 is ENHRY, CDR2 SYGVKD, per germline. The CDR3 region has the DNA TGTGCCATCAGTGACCCGAATCAGGGTAACGAGCAGTACTTC. It is translated as CAISDPNQGNEQYF.

This clone was counted once. The chain combines TRBV5-6 with TRBJ2-5, with 7 bases that match TRBD1. J lost 5 bases, V lost 5 bases, and 6 bases had no gene match. The CDR3 spans 13 residues. CDR1 is SGHDT, CDR2 YYEEEE, per germline. CDR3 nucleotides: TGTGCCAGCAGGGCGACAGGGTGGGAGACCCAGTACTTC. This translates into CASRATGWETQYF. The complete variable domain, with remaining parts taken from reference TRBV5-6 and TRBJ2-5, reads DAGVTQSPTHLIKTRGQQVTLRCSPKSGHDTVSWYQQALGQGPQFIFQYYEEEERQRGNFPDRFSGHQFPNYSSELNVNALLLGDSALYLCASRATGWETQYFGPGTRLLVL.

CDR3 in DNA: TGCGCCAGCAGCTTCGGGGTCGTGAACACTGAAGCTTTCTTT. Translated: CASSFGVVNTEAFF. The V call is TRBV5-1, the J call TRBJ1-1, with D uncertain. Trimming pared 2 bases from V and 0 bases from J, leaving 8 bases between. CDR3 length equals 14 residues. CDR1 is SGHRS, CDR2 YFSETQ, per germline.

The CDR3 DNA sequence: TGTGCCAGCAGGGGCCTTTGGACAGGAGGCAATCAGCCCCAGCATTTT. This sequence encodes CASRGLWTGGNQPQHF. The chain recombines TRBV27 with TRBJ1-5; 7 nucleotides agree with TRBD1. Germline CDR1 and CDR2: MNHEY and SMNVEV (reference sequence). This CDR3 spans 16 amino acids. Unmatched junction bases numbered 10, after V lost 6 bases and J lost 2 bases.

The chain employs TRBV11-2 and TRBJ2-2; 9 nucleotides match TRBD1. Germline CDR1 SGHAT, CDR2 FQNNGV. The CDR3 spans 15 residues. With 3 bases clipped from V and 6 bases from J, the junction kept 5 bases outside the gene matches. CDR3 bases: TGTGCCAGCAGCTTCGGGACAGGGAGTTCCGGGGAGCTGTTTTTT. This gives the protein CASSFGTGSSGELFF.

The rearrangement joins TRBV18 to TRBJ2-7; tentative D call: TRBD1 (6 bases). The CDR3 runs 14 residues. Trimming stripped 0 bases from V and 3 bases from J, with 9 bases between. Germline values: CDR1 KGHSH, CDR2 LQKENI. As DNA, the CDR3 is TGTGCCAGCTCACCACCGCAGGGGCTCTACGAGCAGTACTTC. Translation gives CASSPPQGLYEQYF.

This chain connects TRBV28 to TRBJ2-5; 8 nucleotides line up with TRBD1. V was clipped by 9 bases and J by 2 bases; unmatched bases: 8. The CDR3 totals 14 residues. The germline CDR1 and CDR2 sequences are MDHEN and SYDVKM. In DNA form, the CDR3 reads TGTGCCAGTTTGAAGGACAGGGCGCAAGAGACCCAGTACTTC. Amino acids: CASLKDRAQETQYF.

Here the CDR3 DNA reads TGTGCCAGCAGTTACGGCAGGGTGCCTGGGGCCAACGTCCTGACTTTC. Its translation is CASSYGRVPGANVLTF. The chain uses TRBV6-5 and TRBJ2-6; D is perhaps TRBD1 (5 bases). V lost 2 bases and J 2 bases, leaving 10 bases between the germline ends. Germline V CDR1 and CDR2: MNHEY, SVGAGI. This CDR3 comprises 16 residues.

The chain has TRBV3-1 (or the pseudogene TRBV3-2) and TRBJ2-7; 8 bases fit TRBD1. After removal of 5 bases from V and 6 bases from J, the junction contained 15 bases not matched to a gene. The CDR3 spans 16 residues. Germline CDR1 LGHDT, CDR2 YNNKEL (reference sequence). CDR3 amino acids: CASSAHRGQGLGEQYF. The CDR3, as DNA: TGTGCCAGCAGCGCTCATCGCGGACAGGGCCTCGGCGAGCAGTACTTC.

V is TRBV5-1 and J is TRBJ1-2; TRBD1 is a possible D gene (5 bases). Germline V gene data show CDR1 as SGHRS and CDR2 as YFSETQ. CDR3 length: 15 amino acids. V shed 4 bases and J shed 5 bases, with 18 bases lying between them. This CDR3 is CASSVSGKEEYGYTF. DNA of the CDR3: TGCGCCAGCAGCGTATCAGGGAAAGAAGAGTATGGCTACACCTTC. The full variable domain, in which reference TRBV5-1 and TRBJ1-2 provide the parts outside the CDR3, is KAGVTQTPRYLIKTRGQQVTLSCSPISGHRSVSWYQQTPGQGLQFLFEYFSETQRNKGNFPGRFSGRQFSNSRSEMNVSTLELGDSALYLCASSVSGKEEYGYTFGSGTRLTVV.

The chain couples TRBV6-6 to TRBJ1-2; no definite D call. Germline V gene sequence: CDR1 MNHNY, CDR2 SVGAGI (reference sequence). The length of the CDR3 is 14 residues. V lost 2 bases to trimming and J lost 3 bases, with 10 bases between them. The CDR3 here is CASSYIGGDYGYTF. The CDR3 coding sequence is TGTGCCAGCAGTTACATCGGTGGTGACTATGGCTACACCTTC.

The chain uses TRBV10-3 and TRBJ1-2; D is uncertain. Trimming pared 0 bases from V and 4 bases from J, leaving 9 bases between. Germline-derived CDR1 and CDR2 are ENHRY and SYGVKD. The CDR3 is made up of 14 amino acids. The DNA for the CDR3 is TGTGCCATCAGTGAGTCATCGGTGTCCTATGGCTACACCTTC. Its translation: CAISESSVSYGYTF.

V gene TRBV28 combines with J gene TRBJ1-1, with D perhaps TRBD1 (6 bases). Trimming left V 5 bases short and J 11 bases short, with 15 bases between. Germline lookup yields CDR1 MDHEN and CDR2 SYDVKM. The CDR3 covers 12 residues. CDR3 sequence (DNA): TGTGCCAGCAGTACAGGGCCCCCGCAGGCTTTCTTT. Encoded protein: CASSTGPPQAFF.

The genes are TRBV30 and TRBJ1-2; 8 nucleotides match TRBD1. J gave up 2 bases and V 3 bases, and 5 bases lay outside the gene matches. CDR1 is GTSNPN and CDR2 is SVGIG in the germline V gene (reference sequence). The CDR3 length is 14 residues. The CDR3, as DNA: TGTGCCTGGAGGAGACAGGGGCCGAACTATGGCTACACCTTC. Amino acids: CAWRRQGPNYGYTF.

This chain uses TRBV27 with TRBJ2-1; D might be TRBD1 (5 bases). V lost 0 bases and J 0 bases, leaving 12 bases between the germline ends. Germline CDR1 is MNHEY and CDR2 is SMNVEV (reference sequence). The CDR3 contains 17 residues. The CDR3 nucleotides are TGTGCCAGCAGTTTATCTTTCGACAGAAGCTCCTACAATGAGCAGTTCTTC. Its protein product is CASSLSFDRSSYNEQFF.

CDR3 sequence (DNA): TGCGCCAGCAGCCAAGATGGGACTAGCCAAGAGACCCAGTACTTC. Residues: CASSQDGTSQETQYF. The chain employs TRBV4-1 and TRBJ2-5, with 8 bases identical to TRBD2. Trimming cost V 0 bases and J 1 base; bases outside gene matches: 1. CDR1 is MGHRA, CDR2 YSYEKL, per germline. The CDR3 contains 15 residues.

The chain combines TRBV7-9 with TRBJ2-5; 7 nucleotides agree with TRBD1. V was pared by 5 bases and J by 5 bases, with 5 bases of the junction left unmatched. The CDR3 consists of 13 residues. Per germline, CDR1 SEHNR and CDR2 FQNEAQ (reference sequence). The CDR3 is CASSPMTGETQYF. The CDR3 nucleotides are TGTGCCAGCAGCCCCATGACAGGGGAGACCCAGTACTTC.

The rearrangement links TRBV28 to TRBJ1-4, with D unclear. The V and J ends lost 2 bases and 5 bases respectively, with 3 bases between them. The CDR3 sequence is 12 residues long. Germline V gene sequence: CDR1 MDHEN, CDR2 SYDVKM. CDR3 nucleotide sequence: TGTGCCAGCAGTTTAGGCAATGAAAAACTGTTTTTT. Protein product: CASSLGNEKLFF. Filled out from reference TRBV28 and TRBJ1-4, the complete variable domain reads DVKVTQSSRYLVKRTGEKVFLECVQDMDHENMFWYRQDPGLGLRLIYFSYDVKMKEKGDIPEGYSVSREKKERFSLILESASTNQTSMYLCASSLGNEKLFFGSGTQLSVL.

The chain carries TRBV5-1 and TRBJ2-3; 10 bases align to TRBD2. J lost 1 base, V lost 3 bases, and 11 bases had no gene match. Germline-derived CDR1 and CDR2 are SGHRS and YFSETQ. This CDR3 comprises 18 residues. CDR3 residues: CASSWGGAGGLGTDTQYF. The CDR3 region has the DNA TGCGCCAGCAGCTGGGGTGGAGCGGGGGGGCTCGGCACAGATACGCAGTATTTT.

V is TRBV11-2 and J is TRBJ2-5; possible D gene TRBD2, 6 bases. Trimming removed 3 bases from V and 2 bases from J, with 10 bases in between. The germline V gene encodes CDR1 SGHAT and CDR2 FQNNGV. CDR3 size: 14 residues. The chain's CDR3 is CASSLGGMQETQYF. The CDR3 DNA sequence: TGTGCCAGCAGCTTGGGAGGAATGCAAGAGACCCAGTACTTC.

This chain links TRBV29-1 with TRBJ1-1; no clear D gene. V gave up 4 bases and J gave up 1 base, with 10 bases separating them. Germline values: CDR1 SQVTM, CDR2 ANQGSEA. The CDR3 is made up of 13 amino acids. CDR3 coding DNA: TGCAGCGTTGCAGTCCTGCAGAACACTGAAGCTTTCTTT. Its translation is CSVAVLQNTEAFF.

The V call is TRBV7-9, the J call TRBJ2-2; TRBD1 aligns across 11 bases. J was trimmed by 1 base and V by 3 bases; bases with no gene match: 10. Germline-derived CDR1 and CDR2 are SEHNR and FQNEAQ (reference sequence). This CDR3 region has 19 residues. The CDR3 coding sequence is TGTGCCAGCAGCTTCCCCAGGACAGGGGGCTCGGGGAACACCGGGGAGCTGTTTTTT. Protein sequence: CASSFPRTGGSGNTGELFF.

The gene calls are TRBV6-5 and TRBJ2-5, with D possibly being TRBD2 (5 bases). The CDR3 totals 15 residues. V shed 10 bases and J shed 1 base, with 19 bases lying between them. CDR1 is MNHEY, CDR2 SVGAGI, per germline. The CDR3: CATHREWGFQETQYF. For the CDR3, the DNA is TGTGCCACCCACCGGGAATGGGGTTTCCAAGAGACCCAGTACTTC.

This clone was seen only once. The J gene is TRBJ2-1, the V gene TRBV19, with D possibly matching TRBD2 (7 bases). The CDR3 sequence is 15 residues long. The V and J ends lost 7 bases and 7 bases respectively, with 20 bases between them. Germline lookup yields CDR1 LNHDA and CDR2 SQIVND (reference sequence). The CDR3 coding sequence is TGTGCCAGTACTCAAGTTGGGGGGGCAGGGAATGAGCAGTTCTTC. Translation: CASTQVGGAGNEQFF. Based on the CDR3 plus reference TRBV19 and TRBJ2-1, the full variable domain is DGGITQSPKYLFRKEGQNVTLSCEQNLNHDAMYWYRQDPGQGLRLIYYSQIVNDFQKGDIAEGYSVSREKKESFPLTVTSAQKNPTAFYLCASTQVGGAGNEQFFGPGTRLTVL.

The chain carries TRBV14 and TRBJ2-7; possible D gene TRBD1, 6 bases. The CDR3 has 15 residues. Between the trimmed V and J ends, which lost 4 bases and 2 bases, there was a span of 15 bases. From germline, CDR1 is SGHDN and CDR2 FVKESK. CDR3 sequence: CASSPLSGGPYEQYF. In DNA, the CDR3 is TGTGCCAGCAGCCCGCTCAGTGGGGGCCCCTACGAGCAGTACTTC.